The 10 T cell receptor beta chains below were found in one sample sequenced in a study of shared clonotypes between healthy human individuals. Profiled with immunoSEQ multiplex PCR; TCRdb holds only in-frame clones, not every one. The sample has millions of clones, 93% seen once. The sample comprised naive CD4+ T cells from PBMCs. As to subset: CD45RA+ positively selected. The receptor source for this set is a man aged 18 to 35 in good health. Some clones in this sample may be carry-over from other donors' samples.

This clone was seen once. The genes are TRBV12-5 and TRBJ1-2; 8 bases line up with TRBD1. V shed 6 bases and J 0 bases; nucleotides not matched to a gene: 6. There are 15 residues in the CDR3. Per germline, CDR1 LGHNT and CDR2 FRNRAP. The CDR3 coding sequence is TGTGCTAGTGGCCAACCGGACAGGGCTAACTATGGCTACACCTTC. Protein product: CASGQPDRANYGYTF.

The CDR3 spells CASSLRTDNTEAFF. Here the CDR3 DNA reads TGTGCCAGCAGCCTTAGGACAGATAACACTGAAGCTTTCTTT. The gene calls are TRBV7-8 and TRBJ1-1, with D possibly being TRBD1 (6 bases). Trimming shortened V by 5 bases and J by 2 bases, and 12 bases separated the two germline ends. Germline CDR1 SGHVS, CDR2 FQNEAQ. The CDR3 runs 14 residues. The full variable domain, its missing parts supplied by reference TRBV7-8 and TRBJ1-1, is GAGVSQSPRYKVAKRGQDVALRCDPISGHVSLFWYQQALGQGPEFLTYFQNEAQLDKSGLPSDRFFAERPEGSVSTLKIQRTQQEDSAVYLCASSLRTDNTEAFFGQGTRLTVV.

This clone came up once. V and J are TRBV13 and TRBJ2-6; D is undetermined. Trimming pared 4 bases from V and 4 bases from J, leaving 11 bases between. This CDR3 contains 15 residues. Germline-derived CDR1 and CDR2 are PRHDT and FYEKMQ (reference sequence). CDR3 sequence (DNA): TGTGCCAGCAGCTCAGCAAGTTCCGGGGCCAACGTCCTGACTTTC. As protein: CASSSASSGANVLTF.

In its sample, this clone was seen once. The chain has TRBV19 and TRBJ1-5; possible D gene TRBD1, 5 bases. The V end was cut by 11 bases, the J end by 9 bases, with 23 bases between. CDR1 and CDR2 (germline): LNHDA, SQIVND (reference sequence). This CDR3 contains 14 residues. The CDR3: CAASPRDPISPQHF. The DNA for the CDR3 is TGTGCCGCTTCCCCCCGGGACCCCATTTCGCCCCAGCATTTT.

This rearrangement joins TRBV5-1 to TRBJ2-1, with TRBD2 identical over 7 bases. Germline trimming cut 4 bases from V and 2 bases from J; bases unmatched to any gene: 9. Germline V lookup: CDR1 SGHRS, CDR2 YFSETQ. The CDR3 consists of 16 residues. For the CDR3, the DNA is TGCGCCAGCAGCCCCATGAGGCTAGCGGCCTACAATGAGCAGTTCTTC. It codes for CASSPMRLAAYNEQFF.

The genes are TRBV19 and TRBJ2-7, with D possibly TRBD1 on 6 matching bases. This CDR3 has 15 residues. Germline assignment: CDR1 LNHDA and CDR2 SQIVND (reference sequence). The germline V and J ends were trimmed by 1 base and 2 bases, with 12 bases remaining between them. This CDR3 reads CASSIGQVNTYEQYF. DNA of the CDR3: TGTGCCAGTAGTATAGGACAGGTAAATACCTACGAGCAGTACTTC.

The chain is built from TRBV6-5 and TRBJ2-2, with D perhaps matching TRBD1 (5 bases). The V end lost 2 bases, the J end lost 4 bases, and 14 bases lay between the germline ends. CDR1 and CDR2 from the germline V gene are MNHEY and SVGAGI. The CDR3 has 16 residues. Here the CDR3 DNA reads TGTGCCAGCAGTTACGGGGTCAGGGTGGGCACCGGGGAGCTGTTTTTT. Translated: CASSYGVRVGTGELFF.

The CDR3 spells CSVAQGPYTEAFF. The CDR3 nucleotides are TGCAGCGTCGCACAAGGCCCTTACACTGAAGCTTTCTTT. This sequence joins TRBV29-1 and TRBJ1-1; D ambiguous. V was pared by 6 bases and J by 3 bases, with 14 bases between. Per the germline V gene, CDR1 is SQVTM and CDR2 is ANQGSEA. This CDR3 spans 13 amino acids.

CDR3: CASSLSSRGDYGYTF. The CDR3 coding sequence is TGTGCCAGCAGTTTATCATCACGAGGGGACTATGGCTACACCTTC. The chain joins TRBV27 to TRBJ1-2; the D gene is possibly TRBD1 (5 bases). CDR1 is MNHEY, CDR2 SMNVEV, per germline (reference sequence). The CDR3 is 15 amino acids. The V and J ends lost 0 bases and 3 bases respectively, with 11 bases between them.

This rearrangement joins TRBV29-1 to TRBJ1-1; no reliable D call. The CDR3 is 15 amino acids. Trimming took off 1 base at V and 4 bases at J, with 16 bases between the two ends. CDR1 and CDR2 (germline): SQVTM, ANQGSEA. CDR3 residues: CSVEVVRQKSTEAFF. The DNA of the CDR3 is TGCAGCGTTGAAGTGGTTCGGCAAAAGAGCACTGAAGCTTTCTTT.